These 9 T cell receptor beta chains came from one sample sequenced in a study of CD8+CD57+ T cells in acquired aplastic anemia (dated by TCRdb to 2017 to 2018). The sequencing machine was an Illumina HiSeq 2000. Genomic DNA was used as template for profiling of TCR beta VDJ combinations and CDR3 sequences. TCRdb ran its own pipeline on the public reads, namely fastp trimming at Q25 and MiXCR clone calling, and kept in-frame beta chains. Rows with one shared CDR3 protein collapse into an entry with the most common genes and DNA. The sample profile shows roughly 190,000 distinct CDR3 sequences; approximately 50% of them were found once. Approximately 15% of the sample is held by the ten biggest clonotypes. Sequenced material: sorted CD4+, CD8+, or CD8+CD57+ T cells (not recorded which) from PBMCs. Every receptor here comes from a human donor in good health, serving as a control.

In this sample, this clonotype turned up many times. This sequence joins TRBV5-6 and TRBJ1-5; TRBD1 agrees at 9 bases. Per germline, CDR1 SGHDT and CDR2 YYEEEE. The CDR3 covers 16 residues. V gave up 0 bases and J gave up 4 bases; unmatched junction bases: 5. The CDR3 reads CASSLGGDRVNQPQHF. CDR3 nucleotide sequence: TGTGCCAGCAGCTTGGGAGGGGACAGGGTAAATCAGCCCCAGCATTTT.

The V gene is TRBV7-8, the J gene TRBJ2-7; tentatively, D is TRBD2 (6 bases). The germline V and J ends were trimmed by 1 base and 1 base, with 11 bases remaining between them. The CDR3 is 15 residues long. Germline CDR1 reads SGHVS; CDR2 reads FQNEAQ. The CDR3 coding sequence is TGTGCCAGCAGCTTAGGGAGTAGCGGTTCCTACGAGCAGTACTTC. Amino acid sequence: CASSLGSSGSYEQYF.

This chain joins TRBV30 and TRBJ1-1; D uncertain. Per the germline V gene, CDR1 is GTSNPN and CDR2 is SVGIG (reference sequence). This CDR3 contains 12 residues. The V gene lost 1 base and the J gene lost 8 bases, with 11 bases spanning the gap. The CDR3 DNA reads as TGTGCCTGGAGTGGTGACAACTCAGAAGCTTTCTTT. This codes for CAWSGDNSEAFF.

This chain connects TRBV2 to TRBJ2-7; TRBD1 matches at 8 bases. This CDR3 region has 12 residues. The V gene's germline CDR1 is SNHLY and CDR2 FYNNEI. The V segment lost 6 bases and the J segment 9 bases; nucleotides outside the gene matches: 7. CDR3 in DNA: TGTGCCAGCAGGCCGACAGGGGCCGGGCAGTACTTC. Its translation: CASRPTGAGQYF.

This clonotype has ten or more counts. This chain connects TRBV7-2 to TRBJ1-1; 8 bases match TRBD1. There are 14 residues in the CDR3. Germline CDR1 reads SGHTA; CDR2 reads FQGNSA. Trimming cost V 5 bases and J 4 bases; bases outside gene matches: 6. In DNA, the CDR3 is TGTGCCAGCAGCCATACAGGGGGGACCACTGAAGCTTTCTTT. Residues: CASSHTGGTTEAFF.

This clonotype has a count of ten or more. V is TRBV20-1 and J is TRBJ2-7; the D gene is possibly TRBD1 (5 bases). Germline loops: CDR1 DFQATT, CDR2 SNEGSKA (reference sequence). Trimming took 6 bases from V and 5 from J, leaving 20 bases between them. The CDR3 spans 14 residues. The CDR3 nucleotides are TGCAGTGCCTTGGGTTATCGGATCAGGGACGAGCAGTACTTC. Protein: CSALGYRIRDEQYF.

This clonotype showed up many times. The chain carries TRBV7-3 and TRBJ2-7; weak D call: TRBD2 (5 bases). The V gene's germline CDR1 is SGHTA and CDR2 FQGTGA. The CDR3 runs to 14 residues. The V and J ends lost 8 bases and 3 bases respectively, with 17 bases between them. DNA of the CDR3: TGTGCCAGCGCCGTTAGATCCGGGGACTACGAGCAGTACTTC. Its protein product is CASAVRSGDYEQYF.

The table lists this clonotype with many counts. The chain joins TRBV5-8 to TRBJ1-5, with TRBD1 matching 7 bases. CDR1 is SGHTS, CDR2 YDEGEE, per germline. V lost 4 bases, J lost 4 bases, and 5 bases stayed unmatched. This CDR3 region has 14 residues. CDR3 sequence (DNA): TGTGCCAGCAGCCGAGACAGGGCTAATCAGCCCCAGCATTTT. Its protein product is CASSRDRANQPQHF.

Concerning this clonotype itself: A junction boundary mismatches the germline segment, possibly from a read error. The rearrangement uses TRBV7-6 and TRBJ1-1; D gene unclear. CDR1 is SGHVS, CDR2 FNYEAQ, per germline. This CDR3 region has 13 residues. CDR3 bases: TGTGCCAGCAGCTTTTCAGCGAACGCTGAAGCTTTCTTT. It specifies CASSFSANAEAFF.